These 30 T cell receptor beta chains share one sample of origin, sequenced in a study of response to subunit inactivated influenza vaccine. A single record per CDR3 protein comes from TCRdb applying MiXCR to the RT-PCR reads. The sample has hundreds of thousands of distinct CDR3 sequences, roughly 12% seen once. The sample in question was PBMCs from blood, obtained on the day of vaccination. The receptor source for this set is a man aged 50 to 59 who received an inactivated influenza vaccine.

This clonotype has more than one count but fewer than ten. The V call is TRBV14, the J call TRBJ2-3, with 7 bases matching TRBD2. Trimming cost V 4 bases and J 4 bases; bases outside gene matches: 17. CDR3 size: 18 residues. Germline loops: CDR1 SGHDN, CDR2 FVKESK. As DNA, the CDR3 is TGTGCCAGCAGCCGGTCGGGACTATTAGTCGGTGGATCAGATACGCAGTATTTT. Protein: CASSRSGLLVGGSDTQYF.

This clonotype appeared a few times. This sequence joins TRBV20-1 and TRBJ2-3; D might be TRBD2 (6 bases). The CDR3 runs 17 residues. Germline V gives CDR1 DFQATT, CDR2 SNEGSKA (reference sequence). Trimming removed 3 bases at V and 6 bases at J, with 25 bases between. CDR3 in DNA: TGCAGTGCTAGGAACCTAGCGAGTCTCCCCGGGTCTGATACGCAGTATTTT. Residues: CSARNLASLPGSDTQYF.

The chain links TRBV27 to TRBJ1-6, with TRBD1 identical over 9 bases. Trimming removed 4 bases from V and 6 bases from J; junction bases left unmatched: 7. The length of the CDR3 is 16 residues. In germline, CDR1 is MNHEY, CDR2 SMNVEV (reference sequence). CDR3: CASSSRTGVANSPLHF. The CDR3 region has the DNA TGTGCCAGCAGTTCAAGGACAGGGGTGGCTAATTCACCCCTCCACTTT.

The rearrangement links TRBV20-1 to TRBJ2-2; 8 positions match TRBD2. The V gene's germline CDR1 is DFQATT and CDR2 SNEGSKA (reference sequence). The CDR3 is made up of 16 amino acids. V lost 0 bases, J lost 1 base, and 4 bases stayed unmatched. DNA for the CDR3: TGCAGTGCTAGAGACCATAGCGGGATGAACACCGGGGAGCTGTTTTTT. It is translated as CSARDHSGMNTGELFF.

The table lists this clonotype with many counts. This chain joins TRBV12-3 or TRBV12-4 and TRBJ1-2; TRBD1 might be the D (6 bases). The CDR3 consists of 13 residues. V was pared by 6 bases and J by 2 bases, with 10 bases between. The CDR3: CASRGDTNYGYTF. CDR3 nucleotide sequence: TGTGCCAGCAGAGGGGACACCAACTATGGCTACACCTTC.

V gene TRBV18 combines with J gene TRBJ1-6; D is possibly TRBD1 (5 bases). Germline assignment: CDR1 KGHSH and CDR2 LQKENI. This CDR3 spans 14 amino acids. Trimming removed 2 bases from V and 5 bases from J, with 7 bases in between. CDR3 protein: CASSPDSNNSPLHF. The DNA of the CDR3 is TGTGCCAGCTCACCAGACAGTAATAATTCACCCCTCCACTTT.

This clonotype was observed many times. The genes are TRBV28 and TRBJ1-2; TRBD1 might be the D (5 bases). CDR3 length equals 12 residues. Germline CDR1 MDHEN, CDR2 SYDVKM. The V end lost 3 bases, the J end lost 7 bases, and 9 bases lay between the germline ends. This CDR3 is CASSFRQFGYTF. CDR3 coding DNA: TGTGCCAGCAGTTTCCGACAGTTTGGCTACACCTTC.

The CDR3 is CSVRLAGHPYEQYF. In nucleotides, the CDR3 is TGCAGCGTCAGACTAGCGGGACATCCCTACGAGCAGTACTTC. V usage is TRBV29-1 and J usage is TRBJ2-7, with 11 bases identical to TRBD2. J lost 2 bases, V lost 6 bases, and 6 bases had no gene match. This CDR3 comprises 14 residues. The germline V gene has CDR1 SQVTM and CDR2 ANQGSEA.

This clonotype showed up many times. The chain carries TRBV12-3 or TRBV12-4 and TRBJ2-2; D possibly corresponds to TRBD1 (5 bases). Trimming removed 8 bases from V and 7 bases from J, with 14 bases in between. This CDR3 has 13 residues. CDR3 nucleotide sequence: TGTGCCAGCGGCGCAGGGTACAACGGGGAGCTGTTTTTT. It specifies CASGAGYNGELFF.

This clonotype came up a few times. The chain has TRBV20-1 and TRBJ2-3, with TRBD2 matching over 7 bases. Germline V gene lookup returns CDR1 DFQATT and CDR2 SNEGSKA (reference sequence). Germline trimming cut 4 bases from V and 0 bases from J; bases unmatched to any gene: 13. The CDR3 sequence is 17 residues long. CDR3 DNA sequence: TGCAGTGCTAACGGAGCTAGCGGTTATTCTAGCACAGATACGCAGTATTTT. This gives the protein CSANGASGYSSTDTQYF.

The chain joins TRBV6-5 to TRBJ1-2, with D uncertain. V lost 0 bases and J 1 base, leaving 15 bases between the germline ends. The germline gives CDR1 MNHEY, CDR2 SVGAGI. The CDR3 is made up of 17 amino acids. CDR3 bases: TGTGCCAGCAGTTACTCGAAGTACACGGGATATAACTATGGCTACACCTTC. It yields the protein CASSYSKYTGYNYGYTF.

This sequence joins TRBV15 and TRBJ2-7, with 11 positions matching TRBD1. Germline CDR1 LNHNV, CDR2 YYDKDF (reference sequence). V gave up 5 bases and J gave up 0 bases; unmatched junction bases: 18. This CDR3 has 20 amino acids. CDR3 nucleotides: TGTGCCACCAGCGCAGAAATAGGGACAGGGGGACTCCGACCCTCCTACGAGCAGTACTTC. Its translation: CATSAEIGTGGLRPSYEQYF.

This clonotype occurred many times. This chain joins TRBV29-1 and TRBJ2-1, with D unclear. The germline gives CDR1 SQVTM, CDR2 ANQGSEA. The ends were cut back, 6 bases at V and 7 bases at J, with 10 bases in the middle. The CDR3 has 11 residues. The CDR3 DNA is TGCAGCGTCGTACTAAGAAATGAGCAGTTCTTC. Encoded protein: CSVVLRNEQFF.

In this sample, this clonotype turned up many times. The V call is TRBV6-1, the J call TRBJ2-3; 9 bases are a match to TRBD1. Germline V gene sequence: CDR1 MNHNS, CDR2 SASEGT. This CDR3 is 15 amino acids long. With 6 bases clipped from V and 0 bases from J, the junction kept 4 bases outside the gene matches. The CDR3 DNA reads as TGTGCCAGCAGCAGGACAGGGGCTAGCACAGATACGCAGTATTTT. Translating it yields CASSRTGASTDTQYF.

This chain joins TRBV7-9 and TRBJ2-7, with D possibly matching TRBD2 (5 bases). CDR1 and CDR2 (germline): SEHNR, FQNEAQ (reference sequence). The V end lost 1 base, the J end lost 3 bases, and 19 bases lay between the germline ends. The CDR3 extends over 17 amino acids. The CDR3 bases are TGTGCCAGCAGCTTAGGAGTCAGCGGAGTTAGGGACTACGAGCAGTACTTC. It specifies CASSLGVSGVRDYEQYF.

The gene calls are TRBV7-2 and TRBJ2-3; D not certain. Germline CDR1 and CDR2: SGHTA and FQGNSA. Trimming removed 5 bases at V and 2 bases at J, with 14 bases between. The CDR3 spans 15 residues. The CDR3, as DNA: TGTGCCAGCAGCCGCTCGCTAGTATTCACAGATACGCAGTATTTT. As protein: CASSRSLVFTDTQYF.

The chain is built from TRBV2 and TRBJ2-1; 8 bases agree with TRBD2. The CDR3 runs to 14 residues. With V trimmed by 4 bases and J by 9 bases, 8 bases remained unmatched. Germline lookup yields CDR1 SNHLY and CDR2 FYNNEI. This CDR3 reads CASSARGGRFEQFF. DNA for the CDR3: TGTGCCAGCAGTGCTCGGGGGGGCCGTTTTGAGCAGTTCTTC.

At least ten counts were recorded for this clonotype. This chain connects TRBV5-1 to TRBJ2-7; D uncertain. Trimming took off 0 bases at V and 0 bases at J, with 7 bases between the two ends. Germline V gene lookup returns CDR1 SGHRS and CDR2 YFSETQ. This CDR3 has 14 amino acids. The CDR3 is CASSLVEPSYEQYF. DNA for the CDR3: TGCGCCAGCAGCTTGGTAGAACCCTCCTACGAGCAGTACTTC.

The sample holds a few counts of this clonotype. The chain has TRBV12-3 or TRBV12-4 and TRBJ2-2; 7 bases align to TRBD1. The CDR3 has 14 amino acids. J gave up 6 bases and V 7 bases, and 8 bases lay outside the gene matches. The CDR3 is CASNIGQDPGELFF. CDR3 nucleotide sequence: TGTGCCAGCAATATCGGACAGGACCCCGGGGAGCTGTTTTTT.

This clonotype has at least ten counts. The V and J genes are TRBV7-9 and TRBJ2-7; no reliable D call. The CDR3 length is 13 residues. The V and J ends lost 3 bases and 2 bases respectively, with 8 bases between them. Germline CDR1 and CDR2: SEHNR and FQNEAQ (reference sequence). CDR3 sequence (DNA): TGTGCCAGCAGCTTGCACGGAACCTACGAGCAGTACTTC. Its translation is CASSLHGTYEQYF.

V and J are TRBV6-5 and TRBJ2-6; D possibly corresponds to TRBD1 (6 bases). The germline CDR1 and CDR2 sequences are MNHEY and SVGAGI. The CDR3 has 19 amino acids. Trimming removed 0 bases at V and 0 bases at J, with 15 bases between. The CDR3 region has the DNA TGTGCCAGCAGTTACTCGCCTCCAGGGGTTCCCTCTGGGGCCAACGTCCTGACTTTC. Protein product: CASSYSPPGVPSGANVLTF.

This clonotype was counted a few times. The rearrangement joins TRBV10-3 to TRBJ2-1; no reliable D call. This CDR3 region has 13 residues. Germline V gene lookup returns CDR1 ENHRY and CDR2 SYGVKD. V was shortened by 2 bases and J by 8 bases, with 10 bases between the two germline ends. CDR3 protein: CAISEALRDEQFF. Written as DNA, the CDR3 is TGTGCCATCAGTGAGGCGCTGAGAGATGAGCAGTTCTTC.

This clonotype was observed many times. The chain uses TRBV2 and TRBJ2-7; the match to TRBD1 covers 9 bases. Germline CDR1 is SNHLY and CDR2 is FYNNEI. With V trimmed by 2 bases and J by 3 bases, 5 bases remained unmatched. The CDR3 has 15 amino acids. CDR3 sequence: CASSEPRDRVYEQYF. The DNA for the CDR3 is TGTGCCAGCAGTGAACCCCGGGACAGGGTCTACGAGCAGTACTTC.

V is TRBV19 and J is TRBJ1-2; tentatively, D is TRBD1 (6 bases). This CDR3 contains 16 residues. Germline loops: CDR1 LNHDA, CDR2 SQIVND (reference sequence). V lost 3 bases to trimming and J lost 1 base, with 15 bases between them. CDR3 residues: CASSMSSGDFNYGYTF. The CDR3 coding sequence is TGTGCCAGTAGTATGTCTTCAGGGGACTTTAACTATGGCTACACCTTC.

The V call is TRBV6-1, the J call TRBJ2-7; D is possibly TRBD1 or TRBD2 (5 bases each). Between the trimmed V and J ends, which lost 6 bases and 2 bases, there was a span of 20 bases. The CDR3 extends over 16 amino acids. CDR1 is MNHNS and CDR2 is SASEGT in the germline V gene. CDR3 protein: CASSPEGGRGPYEQYF. The CDR3 nucleotides are TGTGCCAGCAGCCCCGAAGGAGGTCGGGGCCCCTACGAGCAGTACTTC.

The gene calls are TRBV4-2 and TRBJ2-7; TRBD2 aligns across 7 bases. The V gene end was trimmed by 4 bases and the J gene end by 3 bases; junction bases not matched to a gene: 9. This CDR3 contains 15 residues. CDR1 is LGHNA, CDR2 YNFKEQ, per germline. Here the CDR3 DNA reads TGTGCCAGCAGCCCAGAGCCCCGGGGGGTCTACGAGCAGTACTTC. Protein sequence: CASSPEPRGVYEQYF.

J is TRBJ1-1 and V is TRBV13; TRBD1 matches at 9 bases. V trimming: 5 bases; J trimming: 5 bases; junction bases outside the gene matches: 6. Germline-derived CDR1 and CDR2 are PRHDT and FYEKMQ (reference sequence). The CDR3 consists of 14 residues. The CDR3 here is CASSPKGTGTEAFF. In DNA, the CDR3 is TGTGCCAGCAGCCCCAAGGGGACAGGGACTGAAGCTTTCTTT.

The sample holds many counts of this clonotype. This sequence joins TRBV11-3 and TRBJ2-3; 7 bases agree with TRBD2. The CDR3 is 19 residues long. Germline V gene sequence: CDR1 SGHNT, CDR2 YENEEA. Germline trimming cut 2 bases from V and 1 base from J; bases unmatched to any gene: 15. CDR3 sequence (DNA): TGTGCCAGCAGCTTATTTCCTGTATTAGTAGCGGGTGGCACAGATACGCAGTATTTT. Translated: CASSLFPVLVAGGTDTQYF.

This clonotype occurred a few times. The V and J genes are TRBV24-1 and TRBJ1-2, with unresolved D. Per germline, CDR1 KGHDR and CDR2 SFDVKD. The CDR3 is 13 residues long. Trimming stripped 0 bases from V and 4 bases from J, with 5 bases between. The CDR3 sequence: CATSDLGAYGYTF. The CDR3 DNA is TGTGCCACCAGTGATTTGGGAGCCTATGGCTACACCTTC.

The rearrangement joins TRBV5-1 to TRBJ1-1; D unclear. Germline CDR1 is SGHRS and CDR2 is YFSETQ. The V and J ends lost 0 bases and 0 bases respectively, with 9 bases between them. CDR3 length: 15 amino acids. The CDR3 protein is CASSLVTAMNTEAFF. The DNA of the CDR3 is TGCGCCAGCAGCTTGGTAACAGCTATGAACACTGAAGCTTTCTTT.